The 2 T cell receptor beta chains below all came from one sample that was sequenced in a study of graft-versus-host responses after intestinal transplantation. TCRdb's table, derived via immunoSEQ multiplex PCR, lists solely in-frame clones and lacks some. The table has roughly 50,000 clones, around 90% seen once. Antigen specificity for these receptors is unknown. The source material was unstimulated CD4+ T cells sorted from spleen or lymph node cells, sampled before transplant. Source of these receptors: a human donor who was the organ donor for an intestinal transplant.

The sample holds one count of this clone. The V and J genes are TRBV7-2 and TRBJ1-2, with 8 bases aligning to TRBD1. V was clipped by 1 base and J by 3 bases; unmatched bases: 7. From germline, CDR1 is SGHTA and CDR2 FQGNSA. The CDR3 contains 16 residues. DNA for the CDR3: TGTGCCAGCAGCTTAGTCCCAAACAGGGGGGACTATGGCTACACCTTC. Its translation is CASSLVPNRGDYGYTF. Full variable domain (outside the CDR3, taken from reference TRBV7-2 and TRBJ1-2): GAGVSQSPSNKVTEKGKDVELRCDPISGHTALYWYRQSLGQGLEFLIYFQGNSAPDKSGLPSDRFSAERTGGSVSTLTIQRTQQEDSAVYLCASSLVPNRGDYGYTFGSGTRLTVV.

The V and J genes are TRBV9 and TRBJ1-1; possible D gene TRBD1, 6 bases. Germline V gene sequence: CDR1 SGDLS, CDR2 YYNGEE. CDR3 length: 16 amino acids. Trimming cost V 0 bases and J 4 bases, with 16 bases left between them. This CDR3 is CASSVGVMGAGTEAFF. For the CDR3, the DNA is TGTGCCAGCAGCGTAGGGGTAATGGGGGCGGGCACTGAAGCTTTCTTT.